This is a list of T cell receptor beta chains from one sample in a study of shared clonotypes between healthy human individuals. Profiling relied on immunoSEQ multiplex PCR, and the TCRdb table lists in-frame clones only, not all of them. The sample consists of about 680,000 clones, about 92% of them appearing once. Sequencing was performed on naive CD8+ T cells sorted from blood. The origin of the receptors is a young man in good health. Each CDR3 is given with its conserved first and last residue.

J,V,CDR3
TRBJ1-5,TRBV10-3,CAISESRVSGPPNQPQHF
TRBJ2-1,TRBV27,CASRERYNEQFF
TRBJ2-6,TRBV7-8,CASSTGSPQSRANVLTF
TRBJ2-7,TRBV11-2,CASSFDGLGVKYPYEQYF
TRBJ2-1,TRBV27,CASSMLGDEQFF
TRBJ2-2,TRBV7-6,CASSLRLAGSTGELFF
TRBJ1-4,TRBV15,CATGKGSSNEKLFF
TRBJ1-2,TRBV28,CASSKLGTGGDFYGYTF
TRBJ2-1,TRBV9,CASSVEKLAGAGEQFF
TRBJ1-2,TRBV18,CASSRTGTSSSPTF
TRBJ2-7,TRBV28,CASSSGHSYEQYF
TRBJ2-7,TRBV7-6,CASSHRGPYEQYF
TRBJ2-5,TRBV28,CASSLRGTRDYETQYF
TRBJ2-2,TRBV10-3,CAISESMSGSGTGELFF
TRBJ2-7,TRBV9,CASSVGVPSYEQYF
TRBJ2-5,TRBV14,CASSHPLAQETQYF
TRBJ2-3,TRBV10-1,CASSDAGTGADTQYF
TRBJ2-4,TRBV5-6,CASSSSLQNIQYF
TRBJ2-4,TRBV10-2,CASSGTSGRLDIQYF
TRBJ2-1,TRBV6-5,CASSSVSGPYNEQFF
TRBJ1-5,TRBV27,CASRQGNQPQHF
TRBJ2-2,TRBV4-3,CASSQGSGRYTGELFF
TRBJ2-2,TRBV14,CASSGPQEASGELFF
TRBJ1-5,TRBV9,CASSVGGRDHQPQHF
TRBJ2-2,TRBV7-9,CASSSGTSGRIGELFF
TRBJ1-1,TRBV27,CASTSTRPTEAFF
TRBJ2-7,TRBV27,CASSQEGRGTYEQYF
TRBJ2-2,TRBV7-2,CASSQAGSGELFF
TRBJ1-2,TRBV7-9,CASSLEGSWDLLRGYTF
TRBJ2-5,TRBV5-4,CASSLVGGGQETQYF
TRBJ2-7,TRBV7-8,CASSQRQTNISYEQYF
TRBJ1-2,TRBV27,CASSPSTTWRYGYTF
TRBJ2-1,TRBV10-3,CATQDRRSSYNEQFF
TRBJ1-2,TRBV28,CASAGVANYGYTF
TRBJ1-1,TRBV5-6,CASSFEQQDMNTEAFF
TRBJ1-2,TRBV28,CASRRGTADHTF
TRBJ2-7,TRBV27,CASSLGLGYEQYF
TRBJ1-1,TRBV9,CASSVGLGGLSTEAFF
TRBJ2-5,TRBV11-3,CASSLGRGFETQYF
TRBJ2-7,TRBV19,CASSIGRGAYEQYF
TRBJ2-7,TRBV6-5,CASSLTSGRYEQYF
TRBJ1-2,TRBV2,CASSEFNYGYTF
TRBJ2-1,TRBV16,CAGSQLGGLAGREQFF
TRBJ1-4,TRBV2,CASRQTRDSSPNEKLFF
TRBJ2-1,TRBV19,CASSPLLAGTNEQFF
TRBJ2-7,TRBV7-8,CASSPWDSESYEQYF
TRBJ1-2,TRBV28,CASSFLPGQANGYTF
TRBJ1-2,TRBV4-1,CASSLDRDYYGYTF
TRBJ1-5,TRBV19,CASSYRGEDQPQHF
TRBJ2-5,TRBV4-1,CASSLTGTGQETQYF
TRBJ2-5,TRBV15,CATSREWSGLETQYF
TRBJ1-2,TRBV4-1,CASSQDHGSLDGYTF
TRBJ2-1,TRBV27,CASSLVLAHNEQFF
TRBJ2-3,TRBV13,CASSLGRILAGGDTQYF
TRBJ2-1,TRBV4-1,CASSPSMASGSNEQFF
TRBJ2-7,TRBV5-1,CASSSLPGEGEEQYF
TRBJ2-3,TRBV27,CASSFGGGVGDTQYF
TRBJ1-2,TRBV2,CASSSGETPYGYTF
TRBJ2-3,TRBV10-3,CATSPGLSSTDTQYF
TRBJ2-1,TRBV29-1,CSVTLGNEQFF